This T cell receptor (beta chain) comes out of a study of blood T cell repertoires in COVID-19. The J segment lost 1 base and the V segment lost 6 bases, leaving 8 bases of the junction unmatched. This CDR3 has 15 amino acids. In germline, CDR1 is SGHDN, CDR2 FVKESK. The table came from immunoSEQ multiplex PCR; TCRdb's copy has only in-frame clones and leaves some out. The table includes around 150,000 clones, 81% detected once. The chain has TRBV14 and TRBJ2-5; 7 nucleotides line up with TRBD1. This clonotype originated in a woman in her sixties or seventies with active or convalescent COVID-19. Input material: peripheral blood. The CDR3: CASRETGDSQETQYF. The CDR3 DNA is TGTGCCAGCAGAGAGACTGGGGACAGCCAAGAGACCCAGTACTTC.